This TCR beta chain stems from a study of T cells in Graves' hyperthyroidism and ophthalmopathy. Graves' hyperthyroidism qualified as stable when ophthalmopathy did not progress within 18 months. Recently diagnosed hyperthyroidism of less than 2 months' duration affected patients aged 18 to 65. Amplified TCR beta CDR3 regions derived from RNA transcripts. First-round RT-PCR with HTBI primers amplified the TCR CDR3 region. TCRdb reprocessed the multiplex PCR reads with MiXCR, giving one entry per CDR3 protein. The repertoire includes 350,000 to 500,000 distinct CDR3 sequences, roughly 13% of them detected once, and about 5% sits in the top ten. Points from the study as a whole: A 13 V-J model separated ophthalmopathy from stable hyperthyroidism.

Only a few counts were recorded for this clonotype. What it binds is not known. The clonotype comes from a woman aged 18-30 years with Graves' hyperthyroidism. The sample was blood.

CDR3 sequence: CASSLAGGIEKLFF. CDR3 bases: TGTGCCAGCAGCTTGGCAGGTGGAATCGAAAAACTGTTTTTT. J is TRBJ1-4 and V is TRBV5-6, with D unclear. The germline V gene has CDR1 SGHDT and CDR2 YYEEEE. V lost 0 bases and J 8 bases, leaving 11 bases between the germline ends. CDR3 length equals 14 residues.